This TCR beta chain was captured by sequencing in a study of blood T cell repertoires in COVID-19. Background on the study: Spain, Italy and the United States supplied samples that represented acute and convalescent COVID-19. T cells, B-cell-depleted T cells, or PBMCs supplied cDNA or gDNA.

Trimming took 2 bases from V and 3 from J, leaving 14 bases between them. The CDR3 covers 16 residues. Germline CDR1 MDHEN, CDR2 SYDVKM. Methods used by the authors: Using reference gene primer amplification, nucleated cell counts were estimated. The method was immunoSEQ multiplex PCR; TCRdb's version includes in-frame clones alone and lacks a portion of them. D and trimming were read from the DNA, whereas the V and J calls and clone size are those reported in that table. The repertoire consists of a few hundred thousand clones, with approximately 89% occurring once and the leading ten covering 3% to 4.5%.

V usage is TRBV28 and J usage is TRBJ1-3; D is possibly TRBD1 (5 bases). The sequenced sample consisted of peripheral blood. This receptor was obtained from a woman aged 55-75 years with COVID-19, enrolled during active disease. The DNA for the CDR3 is TGTGCCAGCAGTTTAGGGGGTCGACTAGTTGGAAACACCATATATTTT. It specifies CASSLGGRLVGNTIYF.